The 26 T cell receptor beta chains below come from one sample, sequenced in a study of graft-versus-host responses after intestinal transplantation. Profiling relied on immunoSEQ multiplex PCR, and the TCRdb table lists in-frame clones only, not all of them. Here the sample spans 9,000 to 10,000 clones, approximately 86% being singletons. Processing of graft tissue released intraepithelial and lamina propria lymphocytes. This sample comprised ileum tissue, obtained 700 to 850 days after intestinal transplantation. The source is a human patient who received an intestinal transplant, so some T cells may come from the graft donor.

This clone appeared a few times. The same CDR3 is also encoded by other DNA sequences in this sample. The rearrangement uses TRBV5-1 and TRBJ1-1; 7 bases fit TRBD1. CDR3 size: 12 residues. Germline CDR1 is SGHRS and CDR2 is YFSETQ. Losses at the gene ends were 4 bases for V and 8 bases for J; bases not matched to a gene: 5. The CDR3 DNA reads as TGCGCCAGCAGCAAGGGACAGCTGGAAGCTTTCTTT. Protein product: CASSKGQLEAFF.

This clone was picked up one time. The chain recombines TRBV7-3 with TRBJ2-5; D is uncertain. CDR3 length: 13 amino acids. The V gene's germline CDR1 is SGHTA and CDR2 FQGTGA. V lost 5 bases, J lost 3 bases, and 10 bases lay in between. CDR3 nucleotides: TGTGCCAGCAGCCCCCAGGTAGAAGAGACCCAGTACTTC. This sequence encodes CASSPQVEETQYF.

The chain couples TRBV6-6 to TRBJ2-3, with 8 bases fitting TRBD2. From germline, CDR1 is MNHNY and CDR2 SVGAGI (reference sequence). Germline trimming cut 1 base from V and 4 bases from J; bases unmatched to any gene: 1. The CDR3 spans 14 residues. The CDR3 spells CASSYWREADTQYF. The CDR3 DNA follows: TGTGCCAGCAGTTACTGGCGGGAGGCAGATACGCAGTATTTT.

This chain connects TRBV5-4 to TRBJ1-1; D unresolved. V dropped 10 bases and J dropped 4 bases, with 11 bases sitting between them. The CDR3 consists of 11 residues. Germline V gene sequence: CDR1 SGHNT, CDR2 YYREEE (reference sequence). The CDR3 DNA reads as TGTGCCGTACTTCGGGGCACTGAAGCTTTCTTT. Translation: CAVLRGTEAFF.

The chain employs TRBV9 and TRBJ2-3; perhaps TRBD2 as D (5 bases). The CDR3 consists of 14 residues. V was cut by 3 bases and J by 2 bases, with 10 bases left in between. The germline CDR1 and CDR2 sequences are SGDLS and YYNGEE. CDR3: CASSARASTDTQYF. The CDR3 DNA follows: TGTGCCAGCAGCGCGAGGGCCTCCACAGATACGCAGTATTTT.

The CDR3 spells CASSYLTGCETQYF. As DNA, the CDR3 is TGTGCCAGCAGCTATTTGACAGGCTGCGAGACCCAGTACTTC. This chain connects TRBV12-1 to TRBJ2-5; the table gives TRBD1 as D, unverified against the DNA. TRBV12-1 is classified as a pseudogene. This CDR3 region has 14 residues.

The rearrangement uses TRBV2 and TRBJ1-1; TRBD1 might be the D (5 bases). The V end was cut by 4 bases, the J end by 2 bases, with 14 bases between. There are 15 residues in the CDR3. Germline V gene sequence: CDR1 SNHLY, CDR2 FYNNEI. This chain's CDR3 is CASSVWQGYNTEAFF. DNA of the CDR3: TGTGCCAGCAGTGTATGGCAGGGATATAACACTGAAGCTTTCTTT.

The rearrangement joins TRBV11-2 to TRBJ2-3; D is ambiguous. Trimming took off 2 bases at V and 5 bases at J, with 11 bases between the two ends. This CDR3 contains 14 residues. Germline V gives CDR1 SGHAT, CDR2 FQNNGV. CDR3 loop: CASSLLLIEDTQYF. For the CDR3, the DNA is TGTGCCAGCAGCTTACTCTTGATCGAAGATACGCAGTATTTT.

The chain couples TRBV4-1 to TRBJ2-1, with TRBD2 matching 7 bases. CDR3 size: 15 residues. Germline CDR1 is MGHRA and CDR2 is YSYEKL. V lost 3 bases to trimming and J lost 7 bases; unmatched junction nucleotides: 9. In nucleotides, the CDR3 is TGCGCCAGCAGCCAGGCAGCGGGGATGGGTAATGAGCAGTTCTTC. Translated: CASSQAAGMGNEQFF.

With respect to this clone: Other nucleotide sequences from this sample produce the same CDR3. The chain recombines TRBV7-9 with TRBJ2-5; D may be TRBD1 or TRBD2 (5 bases each). Trimming removed 3 bases from V and 2 bases from J, with 13 bases in between. Germline CDR1 and CDR2: SEHNR and FQNEAQ (reference sequence). There are 15 residues in the CDR3. DNA of the CDR3: TGTGCCAGCAGCTTGGGGACGGGGCCACAAGAGACCCAGTACTTC. Encoded protein: CASSLGTGPQETQYF.

The chain has TRBV13 and TRBJ2-5; a possible D gene is TRBD2 (7 bases). Deletions cut 5 bases from V and 4 bases from J, with 20 bases between. This CDR3 region has 16 residues. Germline CDR1 reads PRHDT; CDR2 reads FYEKMQ (reference sequence). CDR3 region: CASSPRIGGRRETQYF. Here the CDR3 DNA reads TGTGCCAGCAGCCCACGAATCGGGGGGCGCCGAGAGACCCAGTACTTC.

The gene calls are TRBV6-5 and TRBJ1-6, with D unclear. CDR1 MNHEY and CDR2 SVGAGI come from the germline V gene. V was pared by 4 bases and J by 7 bases, with 11 bases between. The CDR3 runs 14 residues. The CDR3 bases are TGTGCCAGCAGTTTCTCCGGGTCAAATTCACCCCTCCACTTT. Translating it yields CASSFSGSNSPLHF.

The chain links TRBV4-1 to TRBJ2-7; the D is unclear. There are 14 residues in the CDR3. Germline values: CDR1 MGHRA, CDR2 YSYEKL. The V end lost 1 base, the J end lost 2 bases, and 9 bases lay between the germline ends. The CDR3 region is CASSQGSIPYEQYF. The DNA of the CDR3 is TGCGCCAGCAGCCAAGGGTCTATACCCTACGAGCAGTACTTC.

The chain uses TRBV2 and TRBJ2-5; D uncertain. Near its end, the DNA agrees better with TRBJ2-7, so the J call may be wrong. Germline CDR1 SNHLY, CDR2 FYNNEI. The CDR3 contains 14 residues. Here the CDR3 reads CASSDLAYTYEQYF. The CDR3 DNA sequence: TGTGCCAGCAGTGATTTGGCTTACACCTACGAGCAGTACTTC.

This clone was seen only once. As DNA, the CDR3 is TGTGCCAGCAGCACCACAGGGGGCGGCTATGGCTACACCTTC. As protein: CASSTTGGGYGYTF. The rearrangement joins TRBV7-3 to TRBJ1-2; TRBD1 matches 9 bases. Trimming at V came to 5 bases and at J to 4 bases, leaving 5 bases not matched to a gene. The germline CDR1 and CDR2 sequences are SGHTA and FQGTGA. The CDR3 runs 14 residues.

The chain links TRBV19 to TRBJ2-7; D is uncertain. CDR3 size: 15 residues. V lost 1 base to trimming and J lost 0 bases, with 10 bases between them. CDR1 LNHDA and CDR2 SQIVND come from the germline V gene (reference sequence). CDR3 nucleotides: TGTGCCAGTAGTATAGTTTTCTTCGGCTCCTACGAGCAGTACTTC. Translated: CASSIVFFGSYEQYF. Full variable domain (missing parts from reference TRBV19 and TRBJ2-7): DGGITQSPKYLFRKEGQNVTLSCEQNLNHDAMYWYRQDPGQGLRLIYYSQIVNDFQKGDIAEGYSVSREKKESFPLTVTSAQKNPTAFYLCASSIVFFGSYEQYFGPGTRLTVT.

This clone appeared once. The chain joins TRBV6-6 to TRBJ2-7; maybe TRBD2 (5 bases). Germline CDR1 MNHNY, CDR2 SVGAGI (reference sequence). This CDR3 is built from 12 residues. Between the trimmed V and J ends, which lost 11 bases and 2 bases, there was a span of 13 bases. The CDR3 spells CAFGRGTYEQYF. DNA for the CDR3: TGTGCCTTTGGTCGGGGTACCTACGAGCAGTACTTC.

The J gene is TRBJ2-7, the V gene TRBV5-6, with 11 bases lining up with TRBD2. V was pared by 0 bases and J by 4 bases, with 6 bases of the junction left unmatched. The CDR3 has 16 residues. Per germline, CDR1 SGHDT and CDR2 YYEEEE. The DNA of the CDR3 is TGTGCCAGCAGCTTGGTAGCTAGCGGGAGGCAGTACGAGCAGTACTTC. Encoded protein: CASSLVASGRQYEQYF. The complete variable domain, with remaining parts taken from reference TRBV5-6 and TRBJ2-7, reads DAGVTQSPTHLIKTRGQQVTLRCSPKSGHDTVSWYQQALGQGPQFIFQYYEEEERQRGNFPDRFSGHQFPNYSSELNVNALLLGDSALYLCASSLVASGRQYEQYFGPGTRLTVT.

V and J are TRBV6-1 and TRBJ2-7; the D gene is possibly TRBD1 (6 bases). The ends were cut back, 4 bases at V and 4 bases at J, with 14 bases in the middle. Germline CDR1 is MNHNS and CDR2 is SASEGT. The CDR3 is made up of 14 amino acids. As DNA, the CDR3 is TGTGCCAGCAGTGGGTGGGGGCAGACTTACGAGCAGTACTTC. This codes for CASSGWGQTYEQYF.

The chain employs TRBV6-1 and TRBJ2-7, with D perhaps matching TRBD1 or TRBD2 (5 bases each). This CDR3 comprises 18 residues. The germline gives CDR1 MNHNS, CDR2 SASEGT. Trimming removed 2 bases at V and 0 bases at J, with 20 bases between. CDR3: CASSEQGPLPLSSYEQYF. Written as DNA, the CDR3 is TGTGCCAGCAGTGAACAGGGACCACTCCCCCTAAGCTCCTACGAGCAGTACTTC.

V and J are TRBV7-2 and TRBJ1-1, with D perhaps matching TRBD1 (6 bases). The CDR3 sequence is 14 residues long. Trimming stripped 1 base from V and 4 bases from J, with 10 bases between. Looked up from germline, CDR1 is SGHTA and CDR2 is FQGNSA. In DNA form, the CDR3 reads TGTGCCAGCAGCTTAGAGGGCAGGGGCACTGAAGCTTTCTTT. This codes for CASSLEGRGTEAFF. Drawing the rest from reference TRBV7-2 and TRBJ1-1, the complete variable domain is GAGVSQSPSNKVTEKGKDVELRCDPISGHTALYWYRQSLGQGLEFLIYFQGNSAPDKSGLPSDRFSAERTGGSVSTLTIQRTQQEDSAVYLCASSLEGRGTEAFFGQGTRLTVV.

The chain combines TRBV7-9 with TRBJ2-5, with 10 nucleotides matching TRBD2. This CDR3 contains 15 residues. The J segment lost 5 bases and the V segment lost 2 bases, leaving 5 bases of the junction unmatched. Germline values: CDR1 SEHNR, CDR2 FQNEAQ (reference sequence). The CDR3 protein is CASSLKRGGLETQYF. CDR3 bases: TGTGCCAGCAGCTTAAAGCGGGGGGGCCTGGAGACCCAGTACTTC.

This clone was counted between two and nine times. The chain couples TRBV27 to TRBJ2-7, with TRBD2 matching over 7 bases. After removal of 4 bases from V and 2 bases from J, the junction contained 5 bases not matched to a gene. CDR1 MNHEY and CDR2 SMNVEV come from the germline V gene (reference sequence). This CDR3 comprises 14 residues. CDR3 sequence: CASSWGGTAYEQYF. In DNA, the CDR3 is TGTGCCAGCAGTTGGGGGGGGACTGCCTACGAGCAGTACTTC.

The CDR3 region is CASSIPRDSGELFF. As DNA, the CDR3 is TGTGCCAGTAGTATACCCAGGGATAGCGGGGAGCTGTTTTTT. V and J are TRBV19 and TRBJ2-2, with D perhaps matching TRBD1 (5 bases). Germline V gives CDR1 LNHDA, CDR2 SQIVND (reference sequence). The CDR3 contains 14 residues. The V and J ends lost 2 bases and 7 bases respectively, with 11 bases between them.

This chain links TRBV18 with TRBJ1-3; TRBD1 might be the D (6 bases). Germline V CDR1 and CDR2: KGHSH, LQKENI. The CDR3 spans 14 residues. V was shortened by 3 bases and J by 8 bases, with 14 bases between the two germline ends. The CDR3 is CASSPGQSGDTIYF. Written as DNA, the CDR3 is TGTGCCAGCTCACCCGGACAGTCGGGCGACACCATATATTTT.

Notes on this clone: Additional DNA sequences in this sample encode the identical CDR3. The J gene is TRBJ2-5, the V gene TRBV5-6; TRBD2 matches at 9 bases. The J segment lost 1 base and the V segment lost 4 bases, leaving 5 bases of the junction unmatched. The CDR3 has 15 amino acids. CDR1 and CDR2 (germline): SGHDT, YYEEEE. CDR3 residues: CASSISGGPQETQYF. CDR3 DNA sequence: TGTGCCAGCAGCATTAGCGGGGGCCCCCAAGAGACCCAGTACTTC.